This T cell receptor (beta chain) was sequenced during a study of beta chain features in type 1 diabetes. Investigators reverse transcribed all isolated RNA, so they sequenced expressed TCRB transcripts. The assay was immunoSEQ multiplex PCR, and TCRdb's table has in-frame clones only and misses some. This table holds about 290,000 clones, roughly 8% found once. A few counts support this clone. The target antigen is unknown. Sorted CD4+ subsets: naive, central memory, regulatory, stem cell-like memory (CD45RO/CCR7/CD25/CD127/CD95/CD27 panel). CDR1 is LNHDA and CDR2 is SQIVND in the germline V gene (reference sequence). Trimming shortened V by 5 bases and J by 1 base, and 14 bases separated the two germline ends. The CDR3 covers 15 residues. Study results and caveats: Relative to healthy donors, patients appeared to have naive, central memory and Treg TCRB repertoires that were more similar. Insertions at VDJ junctions were less frequent in type 1 diabetes patients. These patients also deleted more nucleotides at the same junctions.

Sequencing used central memory CD4+ T cells from blood. This chain connects TRBV19 to TRBJ1-2; D not resolved. The TCR was taken from a woman younger than 30 in good health. Here the CDR3 DNA reads TGTGCCAGTAGTCCCTCGGACTCTGGTAACTATGGCTACACCTTC. This translates into CASSPSDSGNYGYTF.